Listed below are T cell receptor beta chains from one sample, sequenced in a study of PD-1 blockade in classical Hodgkin lymphoma. Assay: immunoSEQ multiplex PCR; the TCRdb copy retains only in-frame clones and omits some. Of fewer than 65,000 clones in the sample, over 85% were seen once. The sequences come from peripheral blood mononuclear cells (PBMCs), collected at baseline. The receptors shown here come from a human donor with classical Hodgkin lymphoma. Each CDR3 is given with its conserved first and last residue. A D gene is named only where the DNA matches it firmly.

V gene: TRBV19
D gene: .
J gene: TRBJ1-3
CDR3 protein: CASSTGNTIYF

V gene: TRBV5-1
D gene: .
J gene: TRBJ1-1
CDR3 protein: CASSSLPLGTEAFF

V gene: TRBV15
D gene: .
J gene: TRBJ1-4
CDR3 protein: CATSNIYSVATNEKLFF

V gene: TRBV27
D gene: .
J gene: TRBJ2-3
CDR3 protein: CASSWSSRVTDTRYF

V gene: TRBV27
D gene: .
J gene: TRBJ1-1
CDR3 protein: CASQEWSNTEAFF

V gene: TRBV4-1
D gene: TRBD2
J gene: TRBJ2-7
CDR3 protein: CASSPERAFAGVPAYEQYF

V gene: TRBV5-6
D gene: TRBD1
J gene: TRBJ2-7
CDR3 protein: CASSRGQAYEQYF

V gene: TRBV28
D gene: TRBD2
J gene: TRBJ2-1
CDR3 protein: CASSFSGGGYNEQFF

V gene: TRBV7-2
D gene: .
J gene: TRBJ2-1
CDR3 protein: CASSLAWDQYNEQFF

V gene: TRBV28
D gene: .
J gene: TRBJ1-1
CDR3 protein: CASNLYGGDNTEAFF

V gene: TRBV27
D gene: TRBD2
J gene: TRBJ2-7
CDR3 protein: CASSFFGRAGYEQYF

V gene: TRBV28
D gene: .
J gene: TRBJ1-3
CDR3 protein: CASSLSGSSGNTIYF

V gene: TRBV27
D gene: .
J gene: .
CDR3 protein: CASSFYREGEQYF

V gene: TRBV4-1
D gene: TRBD2
J gene: TRBJ2-5
CDR3 protein: CASSQRSGRNQETQYF

V gene: TRBV5-1
D gene: .
J gene: TRBJ2-7
CDR3 protein: CASSLGGRAYEQYF

V gene: TRBV29-1
D gene: TRBD2
J gene: TRBJ2-1
CDR3 protein: CSVDLRLAGEHYNEQFF

V gene: TRBV28
D gene: .
J gene: TRBJ1-2
CDR3 protein: CASSLGGRDGYTF

V gene: TRBV28
D gene: TRBD1
J gene: TRBJ2-1
CDR3 protein: CASSPMTGKGGVQFF

V gene: TRBV2
D gene: .
J gene: TRBJ2-1
CDR3 protein: CASGRDNPYNEQFF

V gene: TRBV2
D gene: .
J gene: TRBJ2-1
CDR3 protein: CASSLGHLGGSYNEQFF

V gene: TRBV18
D gene: .
J gene: TRBJ1-1
CDR3 protein: CASSPAGTEAFF

V gene: TRBV15
D gene: .
J gene: TRBJ2-3
CDR3 protein: CATSRDLRSGRTDTQYF

V gene: TRBV28
D gene: .
J gene: TRBJ2-2
CDR3 protein: CASSFGRGQFVTGELFF

V gene: TRBV5-1
D gene: .
J gene: TRBJ1-1
CDR3 protein: CASSLFSRADTEAFF

V gene: TRBV10-1
D gene: .
J gene: TRBJ2-5
CDR3 protein: CASGWVQETQYF

V gene: TRBV11-2
D gene: .
J gene: TRBJ1-1
CDR3 protein: CASSHSGPSEAFF

V gene: TRBV7-2
D gene: .
J gene: TRBJ1-5
CDR3 protein: CASSTQGSNQPQHF

V gene: TRBV4-1
D gene: TRBD1
J gene: TRBJ2-7
CDR3 protein: CASAISPGDRDEQYF

V gene: TRBV10-3
D gene: TRBD1
J gene: TRBJ2-7
CDR3 protein: CATSAGTGRYEQYF

V gene: TRBV21-1
D gene: .
J gene: TRBJ1-5
CDR3 protein: CASSKALLDRVGQSNQPQHF

V gene: TRBV28
D gene: .
J gene: TRBJ2-7
CDR3 protein: CASKDTSSYEQYF

V gene: TRBV27
D gene: .
J gene: TRBJ2-7
CDR3 protein: CASSLFGDKRPYEQYF

V gene: TRBV2
D gene: TRBD1
J gene: TRBJ1-5
CDR3 protein: CASSGGQGVNPQHF

V gene: TRBV6-6
D gene: .
J gene: TRBJ2-1
CDR3 protein: CASSRQGGGRDEQFF

V gene: TRBV7-3
D gene: .
J gene: TRBJ2-7
CDR3 protein: CASSLRVRTYEQYF

V gene: TRBV28
D gene: .
J gene: TRBJ2-5
CDR3 protein: CASRETDRTQYF

V gene: TRBV2
D gene: .
J gene: TRBJ1-5
CDR3 protein: CASSESSGRNQPQHF

V gene: TRBV29-1
D gene: .
J gene: TRBJ2-6
CDR3 protein: CSVQVSGANVLTF